This is a list of T cell receptor beta chains from one sample in a study of cytomegalovirus exposure and HLA in healthy donors. Profiling relied on immunoSEQ multiplex PCR, and the TCRdb table lists in-frame clones only, not all of them. In the table there are over 100,000 clones, 63% of which are singletons. Sequenced material: PBMCs. These receptors came from a middle-aged man in good health and CMV-seropositive. CDR3s include the opening cysteine and the closing phenylalanine or tryptophan. The order of the fields is V gene, D gene, CDR3 length, J gene, clone size, CDR3 DNA, CDR3 protein. D genes are given only for firm matches. The listing skips clone size in some rows; elsewhere it reads once, few, many or a size class.

>TRBV13|TRBD1|17|TRBJ1-3|few
TGTGCCAGCAGCTTGGGTCGACAGGGGCGCTCTGGAAACACCATATATTTT
CASSLGRQGRSGNTIYF
>TRBV28|TRBD2|11|TRBJ2-1|NA
TGTGCCTCTAGCGGGAGTCGTGAGCAGTTCTTC
CASSGSREQFF
>TRBV18|NA|14|TRBJ2-5|NA
TGTGCCAGCTCACCGCCCACAGGGCAAGAGACCCAGTACTTC
CASSPPTGQETQYF
>TRBV13|NA|15|TRBJ2-6|NA
TGTGCCAGCAGCTCGGGACTGCCTGGGGCCAACGTCCTGACTTTC
CASSSGLPGANVLTF
>TRBV28|NA|18|TRBJ1-5|NA
TGTGCCAGCAGTTTATTGCGGGACCATAATTTTAGCAATCAGCCCCAGCATTTT
CASSLLRDHNFSNQPQHF
>TRBV27|TRBD2|14|TRBJ2-1|NA
TGTGCCAGCAGTTACCAATTTAGCGGGAGCGCCACGTTCTTC
CASSYQFSGSATFF
>TRBV10-3|NA|15|TRBJ2-2|NA
TGTGCCATCAGAAACTCCGGACAGTCCACCGGGGAGCTGTTTTTT
CAIRNSGQSTGELFF
>TRBV12-5|NA|14|TRBJ2-4|NA
TGTGCTAGTGGTTTGTCAGGGACCAAAAACATTCAGTACTTC
CASGLSGTKNIQYF
>TRBV11-3|TRBD2|16|TRBJ2-2|NA
TGTGCCAGCAGCCGTCTAGCGGGAGGGCCAGACGGGGAGCTGTTTTTT
CASSRLAGGPDGELFF
>TRBV25-1|TRBD1|17|TRBJ2-3|few
TGTGCCAGCAGTGCTACCCCGGGACAGGGGGCAGCAGATACGCAGTATTTT
CASSATPGQGAADTQYF